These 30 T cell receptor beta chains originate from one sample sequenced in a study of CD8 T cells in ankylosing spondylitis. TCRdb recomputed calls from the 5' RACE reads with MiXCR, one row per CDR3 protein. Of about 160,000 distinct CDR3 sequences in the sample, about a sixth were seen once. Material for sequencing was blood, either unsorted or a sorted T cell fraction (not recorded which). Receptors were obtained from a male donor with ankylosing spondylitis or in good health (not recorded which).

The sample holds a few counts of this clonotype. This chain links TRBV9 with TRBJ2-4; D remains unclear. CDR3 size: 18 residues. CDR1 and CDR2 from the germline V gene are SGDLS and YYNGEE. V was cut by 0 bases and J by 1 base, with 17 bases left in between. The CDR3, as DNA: TGTGCCAGCAGCGTAGGGGCGGCACACGGTCGGGCCAAAAACATTCAGTACTTC. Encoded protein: CASSVGAAHGRAKNIQYF. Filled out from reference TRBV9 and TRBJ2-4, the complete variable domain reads DSGVTQTPKHLITATGQRVTLRCSPRSGDLSVYWYQQSLDQGLQFLIQYYNGEERAKGNILERFSAQQFPDLHSELNLSSLELGDSALYFCASSVGAAHGRAKNIQYFGAGTRLSVL.

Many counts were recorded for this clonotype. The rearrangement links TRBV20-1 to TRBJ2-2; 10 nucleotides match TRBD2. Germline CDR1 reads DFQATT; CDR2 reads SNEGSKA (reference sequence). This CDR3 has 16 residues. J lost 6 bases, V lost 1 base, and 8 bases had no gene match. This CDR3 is CSARGGVSGRSGELFF. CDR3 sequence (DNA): TGCAGTGCTAGAGGGGGCGTTAGCGGGAGGTCCGGGGAGCTGTTTTTT.

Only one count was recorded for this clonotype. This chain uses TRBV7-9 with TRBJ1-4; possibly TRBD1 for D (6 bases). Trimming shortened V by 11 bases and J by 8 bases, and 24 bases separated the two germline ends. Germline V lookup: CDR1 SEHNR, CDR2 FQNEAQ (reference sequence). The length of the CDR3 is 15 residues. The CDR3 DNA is TGTGCCGGGGGGCAAAGAGGCGGGGCTGGGGAAAAACTGTTTTTT. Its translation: CAGGQRGGAGEKLFF.

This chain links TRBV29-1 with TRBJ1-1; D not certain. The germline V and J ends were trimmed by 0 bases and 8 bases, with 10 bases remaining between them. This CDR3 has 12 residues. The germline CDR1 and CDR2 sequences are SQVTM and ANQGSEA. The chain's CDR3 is CSVEDWLREAFF. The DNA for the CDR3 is TGCAGCGTTGAAGATTGGTTACGGGAAGCTTTCTTT.

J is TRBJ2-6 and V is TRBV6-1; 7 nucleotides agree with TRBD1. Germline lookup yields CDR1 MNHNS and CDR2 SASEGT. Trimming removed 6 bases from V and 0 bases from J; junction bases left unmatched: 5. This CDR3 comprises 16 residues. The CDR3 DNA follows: TGTGCCAGCAGGACAGGGCTTAGCTCTGGGGCCAACGTCCTGACTTTC. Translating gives CASRTGLSSGANVLTF.

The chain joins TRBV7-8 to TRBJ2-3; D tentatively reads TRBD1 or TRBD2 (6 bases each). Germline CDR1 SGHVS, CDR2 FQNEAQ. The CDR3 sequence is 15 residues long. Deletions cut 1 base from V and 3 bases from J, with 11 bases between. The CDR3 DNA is TGTGCCAGCAGCTTAGAGGGGGGCGGGACAGATACGCAGTATTTT. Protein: CASSLEGGGTDTQYF.

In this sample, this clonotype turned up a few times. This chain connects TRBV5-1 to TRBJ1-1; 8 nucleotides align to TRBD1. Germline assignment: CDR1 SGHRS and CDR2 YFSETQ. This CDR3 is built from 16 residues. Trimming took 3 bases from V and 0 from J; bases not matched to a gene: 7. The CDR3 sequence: CASSSGGFPMNTEAFF. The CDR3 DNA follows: TGCGCCAGCAGCTCAGGGGGCTTCCCTATGAACACTGAAGCTTTCTTT. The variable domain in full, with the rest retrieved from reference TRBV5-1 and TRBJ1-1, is KAGVTQTPRYLIKTRGQQVTLSCSPISGHRSVSWYQQTPGQGLQFLFEYFSETQRNKGNFPGRFSGRQFSNSRSEMNVSTLELGDSALYLCASSSGGFPMNTEAFFGQGTRLTVV.

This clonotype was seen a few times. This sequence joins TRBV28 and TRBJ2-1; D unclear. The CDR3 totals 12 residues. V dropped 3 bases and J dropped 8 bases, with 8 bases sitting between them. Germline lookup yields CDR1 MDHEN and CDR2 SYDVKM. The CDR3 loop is CASSFYLDEQFF. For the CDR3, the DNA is TGTGCCAGCAGTTTTTACCTAGATGAGCAGTTCTTC.

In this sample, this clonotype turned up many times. CDR3 in amino acids: CASSYRTIRGELFF. The CDR3 DNA reads as TGCGCCAGCAGCTATAGGACTATTCGCGGGGAGCTGTTTTTT. The V gene is TRBV5-1, the J gene TRBJ2-2, with D perhaps TRBD2 (6 bases). The CDR3 loop spans 14 amino acids. The V end lost 3 bases, the J end lost 7 bases, and 13 bases lay between the germline ends. CDR1 is SGHRS, CDR2 YFSETQ, per germline.

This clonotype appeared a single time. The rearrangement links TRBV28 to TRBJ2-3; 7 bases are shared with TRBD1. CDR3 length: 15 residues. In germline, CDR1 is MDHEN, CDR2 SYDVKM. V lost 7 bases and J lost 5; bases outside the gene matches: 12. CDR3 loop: CASTQQGPGQDTQYF. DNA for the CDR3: TGTGCCAGCACGCAACAGGGGCCGGGGCAAGATACGCAGTATTTT.

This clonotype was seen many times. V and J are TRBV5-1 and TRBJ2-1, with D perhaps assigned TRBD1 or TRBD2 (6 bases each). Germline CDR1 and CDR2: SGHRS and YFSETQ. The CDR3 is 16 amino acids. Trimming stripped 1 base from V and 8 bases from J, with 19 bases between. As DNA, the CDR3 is TGCGCCAGCAGCTTGCCGGGGGCAGGGAAGATCGATGAGCAGTTCTTC. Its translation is CASSLPGAGKIDEQFF. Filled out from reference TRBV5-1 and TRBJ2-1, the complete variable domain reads KAGVTQTPRYLIKTRGQQVTLSCSPISGHRSVSWYQQTPGQGLQFLFEYFSETQRNKGNFPGRFSGRQFSNSRSEMNVSTLELGDSALYLCASSLPGAGKIDEQFFGPGTRLTVL.

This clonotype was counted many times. Written as DNA, the CDR3 is TGCGCCAGCAGCTCAATTCCGGGACAGGAATCTTACAATGAGCAGTTCTTC. Translating gives CASSSIPGQESYNEQFF. The chain recombines TRBV4-1 with TRBJ2-1; TRBD1 matches 8 bases. From germline, CDR1 is MGHRA and CDR2 YSYEKL. This CDR3 contains 17 residues. After removal of 5 bases from V and 4 bases from J, the junction contained 13 bases not matched to a gene.

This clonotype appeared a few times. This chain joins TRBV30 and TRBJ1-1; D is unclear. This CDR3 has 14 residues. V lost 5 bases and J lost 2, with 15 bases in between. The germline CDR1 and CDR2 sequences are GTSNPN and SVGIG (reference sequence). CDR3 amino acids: CAWSAETVNTEAFF. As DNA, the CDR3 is TGTGCCTGGTCAGCAGAGACGGTCAACACTGAAGCTTTCTTT.

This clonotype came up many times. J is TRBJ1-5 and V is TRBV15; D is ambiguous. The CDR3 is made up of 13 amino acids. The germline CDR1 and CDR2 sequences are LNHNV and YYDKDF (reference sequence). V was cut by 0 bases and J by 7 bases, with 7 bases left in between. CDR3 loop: CATSRDGRQPQHF. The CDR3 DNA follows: TGTGCCACCAGCAGAGATGGCAGACAGCCCCAGCATTTT.

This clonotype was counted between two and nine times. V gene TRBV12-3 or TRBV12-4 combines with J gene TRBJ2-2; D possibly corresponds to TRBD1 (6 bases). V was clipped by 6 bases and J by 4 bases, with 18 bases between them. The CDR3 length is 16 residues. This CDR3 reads CASSLSNQGSTGELFF. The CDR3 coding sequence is TGTGCCAGCAGCCTCTCGAATCAGGGGTCCACCGGGGAGCTGTTTTTT.

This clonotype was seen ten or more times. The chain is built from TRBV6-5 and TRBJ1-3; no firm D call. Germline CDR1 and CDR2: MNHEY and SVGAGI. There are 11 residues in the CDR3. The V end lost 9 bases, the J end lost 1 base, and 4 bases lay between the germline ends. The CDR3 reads CASISGNTIYF. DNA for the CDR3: TGTGCCAGTATATCTGGAAACACCATATATTTT.

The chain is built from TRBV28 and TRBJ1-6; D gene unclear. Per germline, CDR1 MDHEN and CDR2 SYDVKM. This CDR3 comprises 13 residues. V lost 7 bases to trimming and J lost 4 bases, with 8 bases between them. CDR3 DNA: TGTGCCAGCAACGGACGGTATAATTCACCCCTCCACTTT. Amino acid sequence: CASNGRYNSPLHF.

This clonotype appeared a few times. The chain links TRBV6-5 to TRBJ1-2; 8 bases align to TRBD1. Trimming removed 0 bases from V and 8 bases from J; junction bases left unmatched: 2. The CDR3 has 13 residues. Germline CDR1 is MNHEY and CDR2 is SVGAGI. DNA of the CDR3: TGTGCCAGCAGTTACTCCAGGGGGCCCGGCTACACCTTC. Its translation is CASSYSRGPGYTF.

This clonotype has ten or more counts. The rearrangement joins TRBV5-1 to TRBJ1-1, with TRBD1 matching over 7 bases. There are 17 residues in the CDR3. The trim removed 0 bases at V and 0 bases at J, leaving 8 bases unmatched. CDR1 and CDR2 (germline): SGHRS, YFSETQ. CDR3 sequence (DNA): TGCGCCAGCAGCTTGGGACTCGGGACAGACATGAACACTGAAGCTTTCTTT. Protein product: CASSLGLGTDMNTEAFF.

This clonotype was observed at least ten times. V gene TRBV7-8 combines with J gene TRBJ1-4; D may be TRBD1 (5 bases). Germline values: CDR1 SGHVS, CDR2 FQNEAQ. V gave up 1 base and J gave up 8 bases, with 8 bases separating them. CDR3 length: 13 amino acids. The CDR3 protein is CASSLVTEEKLFF. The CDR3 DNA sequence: TGTGCCAGCAGCTTAGTGACAGAAGAAAAACTGTTTTTT.

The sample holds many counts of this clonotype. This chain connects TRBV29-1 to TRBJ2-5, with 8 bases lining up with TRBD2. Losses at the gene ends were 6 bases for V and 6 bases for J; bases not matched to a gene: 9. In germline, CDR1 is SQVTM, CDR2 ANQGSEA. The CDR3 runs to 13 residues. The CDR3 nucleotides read TGCAGCGTAAAAGCGGGGGCCGGGCAGACCCAGTACTTC. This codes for CSVKAGAGQTQYF.

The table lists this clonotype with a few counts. CDR3 sequence reads: CASSWGTGANVLTF. The CDR3 bases are TGTGCCAGCAGTTGGGGGACTGGGGCCAACGTCCTGACTTTC. The chain couples TRBV9 to TRBJ2-6; D may be TRBD1 or TRBD2 (5 bases each). CDR1 and CDR2 (germline): SGDLS, YYNGEE. The CDR3 is 14 amino acids. With 5 bases removed from V and 2 bases from J, the gap between germline ends came to 8 bases. Supplemented by reference TRBV9 and TRBJ2-6, the full variable domain reads DSGVTQTPKHLITATGQRVTLRCSPRSGDLSVYWYQQSLDQGLQFLIQYYNGEERAKGNILERFSAQQFPDLHSELNLSSLELGDSALYFCASSWGTGANVLTFGAGSRLTVL.

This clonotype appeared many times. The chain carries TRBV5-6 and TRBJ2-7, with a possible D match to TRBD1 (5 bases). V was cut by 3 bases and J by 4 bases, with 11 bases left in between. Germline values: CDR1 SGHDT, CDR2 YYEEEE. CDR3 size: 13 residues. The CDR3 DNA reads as TGTGCCAGCAGCTCACAGGCGTTGTACGAGCAGTACTTC. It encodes CASSSQALYEQYF. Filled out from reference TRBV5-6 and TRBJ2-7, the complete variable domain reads DAGVTQSPTHLIKTRGQQVTLRCSPKSGHDTVSWYQQALGQGPQFIFQYYEEEERQRGNFPDRFSGHQFPNYSSELNVNALLLGDSALYLCASSSQALYEQYFGPGTRLTVT.

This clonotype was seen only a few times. In nucleotides, the CDR3 is TGTGCCAGCAGTCAAAACCTCCCTGGGGGAACTAATGAAAAACTGTTTTTT. Amino acid sequence: CASSQNLPGGTNEKLFF. V is TRBV28 and J is TRBJ1-4; tentatively, D is TRBD1 (5 bases). This CDR3 spans 17 amino acids. Germline CDR1 and CDR2: MDHEN and SYDVKM. Trimming pared 5 bases from V and 1 base from J, leaving 17 bases between.

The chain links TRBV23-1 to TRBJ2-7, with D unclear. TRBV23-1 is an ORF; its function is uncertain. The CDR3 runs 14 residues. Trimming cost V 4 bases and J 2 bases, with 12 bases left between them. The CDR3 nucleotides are TGCGCCAGCAGTCGGGGTTTTGAACCCTACGAGCAGTACTTC. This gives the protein CASSRGFEPYEQYF.

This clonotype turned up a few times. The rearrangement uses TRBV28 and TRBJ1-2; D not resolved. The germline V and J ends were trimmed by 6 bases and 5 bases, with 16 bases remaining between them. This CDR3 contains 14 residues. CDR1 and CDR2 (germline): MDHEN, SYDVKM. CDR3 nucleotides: TGTGCCAGCAGAAGGACGGTCTCAGGTTATGGCTACACCTTC. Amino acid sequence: CASRRTVSGYGYTF.

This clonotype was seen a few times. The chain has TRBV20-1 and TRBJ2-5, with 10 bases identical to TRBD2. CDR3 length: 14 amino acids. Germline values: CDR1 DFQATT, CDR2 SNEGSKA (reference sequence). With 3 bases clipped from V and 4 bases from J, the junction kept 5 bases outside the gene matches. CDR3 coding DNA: TGCAGTGCTAGGGGCCTAGCGGGAGCAGAGACCCAGTACTTC. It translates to CSARGLAGAETQYF.

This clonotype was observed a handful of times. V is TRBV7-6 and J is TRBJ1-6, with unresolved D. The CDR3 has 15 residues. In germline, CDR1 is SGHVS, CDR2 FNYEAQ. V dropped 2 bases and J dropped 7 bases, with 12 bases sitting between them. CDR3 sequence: CASSLREGPNSPLHF. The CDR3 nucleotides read TGTGCCAGCAGCTTACGGGAAGGGCCCAATTCACCCCTCCACTTT.

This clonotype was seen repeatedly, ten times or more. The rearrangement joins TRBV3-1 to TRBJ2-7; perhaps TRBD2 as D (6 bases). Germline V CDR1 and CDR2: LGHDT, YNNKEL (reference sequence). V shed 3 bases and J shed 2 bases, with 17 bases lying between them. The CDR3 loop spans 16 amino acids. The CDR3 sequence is CASSQIKASATYEQYF. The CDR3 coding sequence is TGTGCCAGCAGCCAGATTAAGGCTAGCGCAACCTACGAGCAGTACTTC.

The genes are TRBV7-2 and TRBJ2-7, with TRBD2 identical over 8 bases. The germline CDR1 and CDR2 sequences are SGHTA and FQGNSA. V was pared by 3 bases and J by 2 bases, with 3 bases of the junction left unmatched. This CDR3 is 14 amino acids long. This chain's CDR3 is CASSLAGGTYEQYF. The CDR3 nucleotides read TGTGCCAGCAGCTTGGCGGGAGGAACCTACGAGCAGTACTTC. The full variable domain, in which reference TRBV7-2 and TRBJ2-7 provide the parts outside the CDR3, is GAGVSQSPSNKVTEKGKDVELRCDPISGHTALYWYRQSLGQGLEFLIYFQGNSAPDKSGLPSDRFSAERTGGSVSTLTIQRTQQEDSAVYLCASSLAGGTYEQYFGPGTRLTVT.